The clone carrying this T cell receptor (beta chain) was found a few times. Primers used in a second PCR of about 7 to 12 cycles were a sample-barcoded 5' primer and a J-beta primer mix. MiXCR, run by TCRdb on the 5' RACE reads, gives a single entry per CDR3 protein. The sample contains around 1,000,000 distinct CDR3 sequences, under 30% of which appear only once. The data derive from a study of blood T cells in healthy people across ages. CDR3 length: 13 amino acids. The J segment lost 6 bases and the V segment lost 7 bases, leaving 11 bases of the junction unmatched. Germline V gene sequence: CDR1 SQVTM, CDR2 ANQGSEA. In terms of origin and age, donors were healthy Caucasian individuals from Russia aged roughly 6 to 90. This same sample was also part of a study on T cells of mothers and their children.

The V gene is TRBV29-1, the J gene TRBJ2-5, with TRBD1 matching over 7 bases. The sequencing sample was made of blood. The TCR was taken from a girl aged 2-10 years in good health. Written as DNA, the CDR3 is TGCAGCGCCCGGGACAGCTTGGGCAAGACCCAGTACTTC. It yields the protein CSARDSLGKTQYF.